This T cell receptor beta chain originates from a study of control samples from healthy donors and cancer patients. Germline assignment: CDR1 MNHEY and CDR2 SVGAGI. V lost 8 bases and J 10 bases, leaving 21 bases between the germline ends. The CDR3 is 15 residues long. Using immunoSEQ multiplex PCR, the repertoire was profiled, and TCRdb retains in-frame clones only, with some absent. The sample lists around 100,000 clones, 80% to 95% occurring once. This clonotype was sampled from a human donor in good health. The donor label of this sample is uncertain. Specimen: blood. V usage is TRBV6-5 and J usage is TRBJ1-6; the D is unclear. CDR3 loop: CASGKTTLLLSPLHF. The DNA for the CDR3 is TGTGCCAGCGGAAAAACAACTCTACTCCTGTCACCCCTCCACTTT.